A single sample gave rise to the 8 T cell receptor beta chains below, sequenced in a study of cytomegalovirus exposure and HLA in healthy donors. The PCR contained 60 Vbeta and 13 Jbeta primers. TCRdb's copy holds only in-frame clones and misses some; the assay was immunoSEQ multiplex PCR. The sample records under 200,000 clones, less than 90% being singletons. The sequenced material came from PBMCs. Source of these receptors: a male donor in good health and CMV-seropositive.

In this sample, this clone turned up once. The V and J genes are TRBV5-1 and TRBJ1-3, with TRBD1 matching over 10 bases. The CDR3 loop spans 16 amino acids. Germline trimming cut 5 bases from V and 6 bases from J; bases unmatched to any gene: 11. CDR1 SGHRS and CDR2 YFSETQ come from the germline V gene. CDR3 in DNA: TGCGCCAGCAGAGAACCGGGACAGGGGATGGAAAACACCATATATTTT. It encodes CASREPGQGMENTIYF.

V usage is TRBV27 and J usage is TRBJ2-1, with 12 bases lining up with TRBD2. The CDR3 spans 19 residues. Per germline, CDR1 MNHEY and CDR2 SMNVEV (reference sequence). Germline trimming cut 3 bases from V and 4 bases from J; bases unmatched to any gene: 13. This chain's CDR3 is CASSLRSSGRGTLYNEQFF. The CDR3 nucleotides read TGTGCCAGCAGTTTGAGATCTAGCGGGAGGGGGACCCTTTACAATGAGCAGTTCTTC.

The genes are TRBV7-9 and TRBJ2-1; tentative D call: TRBD2 (6 bases). The germline V and J ends were trimmed by 5 bases and 8 bases, with 19 bases remaining between them. This CDR3 has 15 residues. Germline V CDR1 and CDR2: SEHNR, FQNEAQ (reference sequence). This chain's CDR3 is CASSPMDVAEDEQFF. CDR3 in DNA: TGTGCCAGCAGCCCTATGGACGTAGCGGAGGATGAGCAGTTCTTC.

V is TRBV2 and J is TRBJ2-2, with D perhaps TRBD2 (5 bases). Looked up from germline, CDR1 is SNHLY and CDR2 is FYNNEI. The CDR3 contains 16 residues. The V end was cut by 6 bases, the J end by 1 base, with 15 bases between. CDR3 region: CASSSFGELNTGELFF. DNA for the CDR3: TGTGCCAGCAGCAGTTTTGGGGAGCTGAACACCGGGGAGCTGTTTTTT.

This chain uses TRBV11-3 with TRBJ1-4, with D perhaps TRBD1 (5 bases). V was trimmed by 1 base and J by 1 base, leaving 10 bases between them. Germline loops: CDR1 SGHNT, CDR2 YENEEA. The CDR3 is 16 amino acids. The CDR3 spells CASSLGGPGTNEKLFF. The CDR3, as DNA: TGTGCCAGCAGCTTAGGGGGCCCAGGAACTAATGAAAAACTGTTTTTT.

As regards this clone: Relative to the germline gene, one junction end is altered; a read error may explain this. The rearrangement joins TRBV7-9 to TRBJ1-1; possibly TRBD1 for D (6 bases). Germline CDR1 and CDR2: SEHNR and FQNEAQ (reference sequence). This CDR3 spans 13 amino acids. The CDR3 bases are TGTTCCAGCAGCGGATACAGGGTCACTGAAGCTTTCTTT. Amino acids: CSSSGYRVTEAFF.

This sequence joins TRBV30 and TRBJ1-1; D is unclear. This CDR3 is built from 15 residues. The V end lost 4 bases, the J end lost 0 bases, and 15 bases lay between the germline ends. Germline V gene lookup returns CDR1 GTSNPN and CDR2 SVGIG (reference sequence). This CDR3 is CAWTPRGSLNTEAFF. Written as DNA, the CDR3 is TGTGCCTGGACCCCCCGGGGATCTTTGAACACTGAAGCTTTCTTT.

The chain combines TRBV5-4 with TRBJ2-5; 7 positions agree with TRBD2. The germline CDR1 and CDR2 sequences are SGHNT and YYREEE (reference sequence). The V segment lost 7 bases and the J segment 7 bases; nucleotides outside the gene matches: 10. This CDR3 has 13 amino acids. CDR3 nucleotides: TGTGCCAGCGGGGCGACTAGCACGCCGACCCAGTACTTC. Translation gives CASGATSTPTQYF.